This is a list of T cell receptor beta chains from one sample in a study of CD8 T cells in ankylosing spondylitis. TCRdb re-called the 5' RACE reads with MiXCR, one entry per CDR3 protein. The table includes about 240,000 distinct CDR3 sequences, 8% to 10% detected once. Sequences were obtained from blood, either unsorted or a sorted T cell fraction (not recorded which). Receptor source: a female donor with ankylosing spondylitis or in good health (not recorded which). Each CDR3 is given with its conserved first and last residue. The order of the fields is J gene, V gene, CDR3 protein.

TRBJ1-4	TRBV11-2	CASSLDRAAVLFF
TRBJ2-5	TRBV12-3/TRBV12-4	CASSWDRNRGTRSQETQYF
TRBJ2-1	TRBV7-2	CASSLGPGRPYNEQFF
TRBJ2-3	TRBV7-9	CASLSGSTDTQYF
TRBJ1-5	TRBV7-2	CASSLTKANQPQHF
TRBJ1-1	TRBV7-9	CASSLRQGGGTEAFF
TRBJ1-5	TRBV28	CASSRMGLLNQPQHF
TRBJ2-2	TRBV6-2/TRBV6-3	CASSYHRRNTGELFF
TRBJ2-3	TRBV29-1	CSPRDGNTDTQYF
TRBJ2-3	TRBV12-3/TRBV12-4	CASSLDVGFTDTQYF
TRBJ2-7	TRBV28	CASSPPGLYYEQYF
TRBJ1-1	TRBV6-1	CASRKRGRNTEAFF
TRBJ1-5	TRBV6-2/TRBV6-3	CASSYSLLGTAIDQPQHF
TRBJ1-5	TRBV27	CASSSARRGDQPQHF
TRBJ2-3	TRBV5-1	CASRAGVGAGGDTQYF
TRBJ1-1	TRBV6-2/TRBV6-3	CASSPDPGTTEAFF
TRBJ2-7	TRBV29-1	CSVEWDRLSYEQYF
TRBJ2-7	TRBV7-9	CASSLTEDPYEQYF
TRBJ2-7	TRBV29-1	CSVGGGRNYEQYF
TRBJ1-1	TRBV14	CASSQDPGQGMNTEAFF
TRBJ2-1	TRBV15	CATSRGAGDSYNEQFF
TRBJ2-7	TRBV3-1	CASSQARGAGSEQYF
TRBJ1-5	TRBV15	CGVLGGLCSNQPQHF
TRBJ2-7	TRBV27	CASRFAGTGDEQYF
TRBJ2-3	TRBV5-6	CASSMTGFTSTDTQYF
TRBJ2-1	TRBV11-3	CASSLDGREGRDEQFF
TRBJ1-2	TRBV12-3/TRBV12-4	CASSFDSSYGYTF
TRBJ2-4	TRBV19	CASSIGHKNIQYF
TRBJ2-3	TRBV29-1	CSGATDTQYF
TRBJ2-1	TRBV7-8	CASSLGRYPSYNEQFF
TRBJ2-2	TRBV24-1	CATSDSKLTGELFF
TRBJ2-3	TRBV11-2	CASSGWGDQRTDTQYF
TRBJ2-2	TRBV10-2	CASSSARATGELFF
TRBJ2-2	TRBV7-8	CASSFVMRSVYTGELFF
TRBJ2-1	TRBV30	CAWSLGTSGIDSYNEQFF
TRBJ1-2	TRBV6-2/TRBV6-3	CASSSPSDPRTNYGYTF
TRBJ1-5	TRBV29-1	CSVDWSARDQPQHF
TRBJ2-1	TRBV20-1	CSARVASGRRDEQFF
TRBJ1-6	TRBV9	CASSVKIGLGSPLHF
TRBJ2-2	TRBV15	CATSRDTNGELFF
TRBJ2-2	TRBV12-3/TRBV12-4	CANLMAAGELFF
TRBJ1-2	TRBV6-1	CASSGAVGGVGYTF
TRBJ1-1	TRBV7-8	CASSPRTGRGNTEAFF
TRBJ1-5	TRBV20-1	CSARDPQVSNQPQHF
TRBJ2-2	TRBV10-3	CAISDGGGNTGELFF
TRBJ2-7	TRBV6-5	CASRPRGVGREQYF
TRBJ1-1	TRBV3-1	CASSSRSGATEAFF
TRBJ2-7	TRBV7-2	CASSRQGSDEQYF
TRBJ2-5	TRBV18	CASSPSRSEETQYF
TRBJ2-5	TRBV12-3/TRBV12-4	CASSFNRQETQYF
TRBJ1-5	TRBV6-2/TRBV6-3	CASRLTGLGNQPQHF
TRBJ2-3	TRBV3-1	CASCRGASGRMTSTDTQYF